The present entry profiles one T cell receptor (beta chain) with its context. The sample is drawn from a study of blood T cell repertoires in COVID-19. The repertoire was sequenced with immunoSEQ multiplex PCR; TCRdb's copy has only in-frame clones and lacks some. The sample records tens of thousands of clones, about 89% being singletons. V lost 3 bases, J lost 0 bases, and 9 bases lay in between. The CDR3 has 14 amino acids. The germline V gene has CDR1 SQVTM and CDR2 ANQGSEA. The chain is built from TRBV29-1 and TRBJ2-1; D is unclear. The sequenced sample consisted of peripheral blood. This sequence originates from a human donor with acute or convalescent COVID-19. The donor label of this sample is uncertain. The CDR3 sequence: CSVDSMSSYNEQFF. The CDR3, as DNA: TGCAGCGTTGATTCCATGAGCTCCTACAATGAGCAGTTCTTC.